Listed here are 10 T cell receptor beta chains from one sample, sequenced in a study of shared clonotypes between healthy human individuals. Naive CD8 cells, CD45RO-negative and positively selected for CCR7, excluded terminally differentiated effector memory CD45RA+ cells. Profiling relied on immunoSEQ multiplex PCR, and the TCRdb table lists in-frame clones only, not all of them. This sample has about 650,000 clones, with around 95% found just once. Specimen: naive CD8+ T cells sorted from blood. The receptors were gathered from a woman aged 30 to 39 in good health.

This chain connects TRBV27 to TRBJ1-5; unclear D gene. V was trimmed by 2 bases and J by 5 bases, leaving 10 bases between them. Per the germline V gene, CDR1 is MNHEY and CDR2 is SMNVEV (reference sequence). This CDR3 spans 14 amino acids. Here the CDR3 reads CASSLGFLHQPQHF. The CDR3 DNA reads as TGTGCCAGCAGTTTAGGGTTTTTGCATCAGCCCCAGCATTTT.

This sequence joins TRBV2 and TRBJ2-4, with D tentatively TRBD1 (7 bases). The CDR3 extends over 15 amino acids. CDR1 and CDR2 from the germline V gene are SNHLY and FYNNEI. The V and J ends lost 6 bases and 0 bases respectively, with 12 bases between them. The CDR3 bases are TGTGCCAGCAGCGCGGGACAGTTAGCCAAAAACATTCAGTACTTC. Its protein is CASSAGQLAKNIQYF.

This clone has a single count. This chain links TRBV13 with TRBJ1-4, with 7 bases that match TRBD1. Germline assignment: CDR1 PRHDT and CDR2 FYEKMQ (reference sequence). With V trimmed by 5 bases and J by 3 bases, 3 bases remained unmatched. This CDR3 is built from 14 residues. The CDR3 sequence: CASSIQGSNEKLFF. CDR3 nucleotides: TGTGCCAGCAGCATACAGGGGTCTAATGAAAAACTGTTTTTT.

V gene TRBV11-2 combines with J gene TRBJ2-2; 7 positions agree with TRBD2. The length of the CDR3 is 15 residues. J lost 5 bases, V lost 4 bases, and 7 bases had no gene match. Germline V gives CDR1 SGHAT, CDR2 FQNNGV. The CDR3 DNA sequence: TGTGCCAGCAGCTATAAAGGACTAGTGACCGGGGAGCTGTTTTTT. Its translation is CASSYKGLVTGELFF. Drawing the rest from reference TRBV11-2 and TRBJ2-2, the complete variable domain is EAGVAQSPRYKIIEKRQSVAFWCNPISGHATLYWYQQILGQGPKLLIQFQNNGVVDDSQLPKDRFSAERLKGVDSTLKIQPAKLEDSAVYLCASSYKGLVTGELFFGEGSRLTVL.

The chain employs TRBV28 and TRBJ2-3; tentative D call: TRBD2 (6 bases). In germline, CDR1 is MDHEN, CDR2 SYDVKM. The ends were cut back, 0 bases at V and 4 bases at J, with 14 bases in the middle. This CDR3 contains 16 residues. The CDR3 protein is CASSLWEGIPPDTQYF. In nucleotides, the CDR3 is TGTGCCAGCAGTTTATGGGAGGGGATCCCTCCAGATACGCAGTATTTT.

J is TRBJ2-7 and V is TRBV2, with 7 positions matching TRBD2. V lost 3 bases to trimming and J lost 2 bases; unmatched junction nucleotides: 13. CDR3 length: 17 residues. Germline V gene lookup returns CDR1 SNHLY and CDR2 FYNNEI. The CDR3 reads CASSESGWGGSAYEQYF. Here the CDR3 DNA reads TGTGCCAGCAGTGAGTCAGGTTGGGGCGGGAGCGCCTACGAGCAGTACTTC.

V usage is TRBV27 and J usage is TRBJ1-1; D gene unclear. The CDR3 has 18 residues. V lost 4 bases, J lost 0 bases, and 21 bases lay in between. Germline V CDR1 and CDR2: MNHEY, SMNVEV (reference sequence). The CDR3, as DNA: TGTGCCAGCAGTTCCCATCTACGGGTCGGTGGGCTGAACACTGAAGCTTTCTTT. It encodes CASSSHLRVGGLNTEAFF.

CDR3 nucleotide sequence: TGTGCCAGCAGCGTAGCGGGGGACAGTTACTATGGCTACACCTTC. Residues: CASSVAGDSYYGYTF. The V and J genes are TRBV9 and TRBJ1-2; 7 nucleotides align to TRBD1. Trimming at V came to 0 bases and at J to 3 bases, leaving 5 bases not matched to a gene. The germline V gene encodes CDR1 SGDLS and CDR2 YYNGEE. The CDR3 has 15 amino acids. Based on the CDR3 plus reference TRBV9 and TRBJ1-2, the full variable domain is DSGVTQTPKHLITATGQRVTLRCSPRSGDLSVYWYQQSLDQGLQFLIQYYNGEERAKGNILERFSAQQFPDLHSELNLSSLELGDSALYFCASSVAGDSYYGYTFGSGTRLTVV.

The gene calls are TRBV19 and TRBJ2-5, with 10 bases fitting TRBD2. CDR1 and CDR2 from the germline V gene are LNHDA and SQIVND (reference sequence). The CDR3 runs 16 residues. The junction had 9 bases not matched to a gene; V was cut back by 7 bases and J by 1 base. The CDR3 coding sequence is TGTGCCAGTATGACGACTAGCGGGCCCTCCCAAGAGACCCAGTACTTC. Its protein is CASMTTSGPSQETQYF.

V gene TRBV27 combines with J gene TRBJ2-5; TRBD2 matches at 10 bases. Germline V gene lookup returns CDR1 MNHEY and CDR2 SMNVEV (reference sequence). The CDR3 is 10 residues long. The V gene end was trimmed by 9 bases and the J gene end by 11 bases; junction bases not matched to a gene: 3. This CDR3 is CASGLAEQYF. The CDR3 DNA reads TGTGCCAGTGGACTAGCGGAGCAGTACTTC.